A single sample is the source of the 30 T cell receptor beta chains below, sequenced in a study of cytomegalovirus exposure and HLA in healthy donors. The PCR made use of 60 Vbeta and 13 Jbeta primers. TCRdb's copy holds only in-frame clones and misses some; the assay was immunoSEQ multiplex PCR. The sample lists 150,000 to 200,000 clones; more than 75% were seen once. Sequencing input: PBMCs. These receptors originate from a woman aged 18-35 years in good health and CMV-seronegative.

The chain recombines TRBV6-1 with TRBJ2-7; 10 bases are shared with TRBD1. The trim removed 3 bases at V and 2 bases at J, leaving 7 bases unmatched. The CDR3 length is 16 residues. Per the germline V gene, CDR1 is MNHNS and CDR2 is SASEGT. The CDR3 loop is CASSDIPGQGTYEQYF. The CDR3 nucleotides read TGTGCCAGCAGTGACATCCCGGGACAGGGGACCTACGAGCAGTACTTC.

This clone was seen a few times. The genes are TRBV18 and TRBJ1-5; TRBD1 matches at 10 bases. The V gene end was trimmed by 2 bases and the J gene end by 0 bases; junction bases not matched to a gene: 10. In germline, CDR1 is KGHSH, CDR2 LQKENI. This CDR3 spans 19 amino acids. CDR3 region: CASSPTRDRGKYSNQPQHF. The DNA for the CDR3 is TGTGCCAGCTCACCAACCCGGGACAGGGGAAAATATAGCAATCAGCCCCAGCATTTT.

V is TRBV30 and J is TRBJ1-2; D might be TRBD1 (5 bases). The V end lost 0 bases, the J end lost 6 bases, and 11 bases lay between the germline ends. This CDR3 has 13 amino acids. CDR1 is GTSNPN and CDR2 is SVGIG in the germline V gene (reference sequence). The CDR3 spells CAWSVARVDGYTF. The CDR3 region has the DNA TGTGCCTGGAGTGTCGCCAGGGTGGATGGCTACACCTTC.

The chain joins TRBV15 to TRBJ2-1; D not resolved. Germline assignment: CDR1 LNHNV and CDR2 YYDKDF (reference sequence). This CDR3 region has 13 residues. The V end was cut by 2 bases, the J end by 1 base, with 3 bases between. The CDR3 loop reads CATSRPSYNEQFF. In DNA, the CDR3 is TGTGCCACCAGCAGACCATCCTACAATGAGCAGTTCTTC. The variable domain in full, completed from reference TRBV15 and TRBJ2-1, reads DAMVIQNPRYQVTQFGKPVTLSCSQTLNHNVMYWYQQKSSQAPKLLFHYYDKDFNNEADTPDNFQSRRPNTSFCFLDIRSPGLGDTAMYLCATSRPSYNEQFFGPGTRLTVL.

The V gene is TRBV25-1, the J gene TRBJ2-1; D gene ambiguous. CDR1 is MGHDK and CDR2 is SYGVNS in the germline V gene. The CDR3 contains 12 residues. Trimming cost V 3 bases and J 6 bases, with 6 bases left between them. CDR3 nucleotides: TGTGCCAGCAGTGATACGGGCAATGAGCAGTTCTTC. Protein sequence: CASSDTGNEQFF.

V and J are TRBV11-2 and TRBJ2-7, with D possibly being TRBD1 (5 bases). V was pared by 5 bases and J by 1 base, with 15 bases between. In germline, CDR1 is SGHAT, CDR2 FQNNGV. The CDR3 length is 15 residues. CDR3 coding DNA: TGTGCCAGCAGCGCAGGGTCTCGACCATCCTACGAGCAGTACTTC. This sequence encodes CASSAGSRPSYEQYF. Supplemented by reference TRBV11-2 and TRBJ2-7, the full variable domain reads EAGVAQSPRYKIIEKRQSVAFWCNPISGHATLYWYQQILGQGPKLLIQFQNNGVVDDSQLPKDRFSAERLKGVDSTLKIQPAKLEDSAVYLCASSAGSRPSYEQYFGPGTRLTVT.

This clone was seen once. This chain connects TRBV5-1 to TRBJ1-1, with TRBD1 matching over 11 bases. The CDR3 spans 16 residues. J lost 7 bases, V lost 0 bases, and 8 bases had no gene match. The germline V gene encodes CDR1 SGHRS and CDR2 YFSETQ. CDR3 sequence: CASSLESGQGELEAFF. DNA for the CDR3: TGCGCCAGCAGCTTGGAGTCGGGACAGGGGGAGCTTGAAGCTTTCTTT.

The CDR3 region is CASSLYQGGNTEAFF. The CDR3 coding sequence is TGTGCCAGCAGTTTATACCAGGGTGGAAACACTGAAGCTTTCTTT. The V call is TRBV27, the J call TRBJ1-1; D is perhaps TRBD1 (5 bases). The CDR3 extends over 15 amino acids. Germline CDR1 reads MNHEY; CDR2 reads SMNVEV (reference sequence). Trimming cost V 1 base and J 2 bases, with 11 bases left between them.

The rearrangement links TRBV28 to TRBJ1-6; D remains ambiguous. The CDR3 covers 12 residues. Germline loops: CDR1 MDHEN, CDR2 SYDVKM. V was cut by 5 bases and J by 14 bases, with 13 bases left in between. CDR3 in amino acids: CASSPPRGALHF. The CDR3 DNA reads as TGTGCCAGCAGTCCCCCCCGGGGAGCCCTCCACTTT. The full variable domain, with the rest looked up from reference TRBV28 and TRBJ1-6, is DVKVTQSSRYLVKRTGEKVFLECVQDMDHENMFWYRQDPGLGLRLIYFSYDVKMKEKGDIPEGYSVSREKKERFSLILESASTNQTSMYLCASSPPRGALHFGNGTRLTVT.

This sequence joins TRBV6-5 and TRBJ2-5, with a weak D call TRBD2 (5 bases). V was trimmed by 7 bases and J by 4 bases, leaving 13 bases between them. CDR1 is MNHEY and CDR2 is SVGAGI in the germline V gene. The CDR3 totals 13 residues. As DNA, the CDR3 is TGTGCCAGCACCGGGAACTTTCGAGAGACCCAGTACTTC. This sequence encodes CASTGNFRETQYF.

The chain is built from TRBV11-1 and TRBJ2-1; 7 bases map to TRBD1. This CDR3 contains 17 residues. Losses at the gene ends were 1 base for V and 1 base for J; bases not matched to a gene: 7. CDR1 SGHAT and CDR2 FQDESV come from the germline V gene (reference sequence). The CDR3 nucleotides read TGTGCCAGCAGCTTAGGGGGTGACAGGGCATCCTACAATGAGCAGTTCTTC. It encodes CASSLGGDRASYNEQFF. Full variable domain (rest looked up from reference TRBV11-1 and TRBJ2-1): EAEVAQSPRYKITEKSQAVAFWCDPISGHATLYWYRQILGQGPELLVQFQDESVVDDSQLPKDRFSAERLKGVDSTLKIQPAELGDSAMYLCASSLGGDRASYNEQFFGPGTRLTVL.

This clone was recorded only once. This rearrangement joins TRBV6-1 to TRBJ2-7; 11 nucleotides line up with TRBD2. The CDR3 runs to 13 residues. The V and J ends lost 11 bases and 4 bases, in that order; junction bases with no gene match: 7. Germline CDR1 and CDR2: MNHNS and SASEGT. CDR3 sequence: CAGASGGSYEQYF. CDR3 nucleotides: TGTGCCGGAGCTAGCGGGGGGAGTTACGAGCAGTACTTC.

The V call is TRBV7-9, the J call TRBJ1-2; perhaps TRBD1 as D (6 bases). The germline V gene has CDR1 SEHNR and CDR2 FQNEAQ (reference sequence). The CDR3 totals 13 residues. Trimming took off 3 bases at V and 8 bases at J, with 13 bases between the two ends. CDR3: CASSFQGRGGYTF. CDR3 bases: TGTGCCAGCAGCTTCCAGGGCAGGGGCGGCTACACCTTC.

The chain couples TRBV4-3 to TRBJ2-2; 9 bases are shared with TRBD2. Germline V gene data show CDR1 as LGHNA and CDR2 as YSLEER. The V segment lost 3 bases and the J segment 6 bases; nucleotides outside the gene matches: 5. CDR3 length: 15 residues. DNA for the CDR3: TGCGCCAGCAGCCAGGCACTAGCGGGTTCCGGGGAGCTGTTTTTT. Amino acids: CASSQALAGSGELFF.

The table lists this clone with a count of one. The chain couples TRBV19 to TRBJ1-2; 7 bases match TRBD1. Germline loops: CDR1 LNHDA, CDR2 SQIVND (reference sequence). This CDR3 region has 15 residues. Trimming removed 4 bases from V and 4 bases from J; junction bases left unmatched: 9. The CDR3 sequence is CASSKGTVVGYGYTF. The DNA for the CDR3 is TGTGCCAGTAGTAAGGGGACAGTCGTCGGCTATGGCTACACCTTC.

The J gene is TRBJ2-4, the V gene TRBV6-1; possibly TRBD1 for D (6 bases). This CDR3 contains 15 residues. Trimming removed 5 bases at V and 9 bases at J, with 20 bases between. Germline values: CDR1 MNHNS, CDR2 SASEGT. CDR3 coding DNA: TGTGCCAGCAGTCTCATCGGGACACACGGCGCCATTCAGTACTTC. It translates to CASSLIGTHGAIQYF.

This CDR3 is CASSKDRSYNEQFF. The CDR3 DNA is TGTGCCAGCAGTAAGGACAGATCCTACAATGAGCAGTTCTTC. V usage is TRBV7-3 and J usage is TRBJ2-1, with a tentative D call TRBD1 (6 bases). Trimming left V 6 bases short and J 1 base short, with 10 bases between. Germline CDR1 reads SGHTA; CDR2 reads FQGTGA. The length of the CDR3 is 14 residues.

This chain links TRBV27 with TRBJ2-7; the match to TRBD1 covers 10 bases. Trimming at V came to 0 bases and at J to 3 bases, leaving 5 bases not matched to a gene. CDR1 MNHEY and CDR2 SMNVEV come from the germline V gene (reference sequence). CDR3 length: 16 residues. CDR3 DNA sequence: TGTGCCAGCAGTTTATCGGGGACAGGGGCCATCTACGAGCAGTACTTC. Its translation is CASSLSGTGAIYEQYF.

The chain joins TRBV7-6 to TRBJ1-1; 11 bases match TRBD1. Germline CDR1 is SGHVS and CDR2 is FNYEAQ. CDR3 length: 20 residues. Losses at the gene ends were 1 base for V and 5 bases for J; bases not matched to a gene: 18. The DNA of the CDR3 is TGTGCCAGCAGCTTAGTGGTGTTGTATGGGACAGGGGGGTTGGGGACTGAAGCTTTCTTT. It specifies CASSLVVLYGTGGLGTEAFF.

The rearrangement uses TRBV10-3 and TRBJ1-1, with 8 bases matching TRBD1. Trimming took 10 bases from V and 1 from J; bases not matched to a gene: 5. Germline CDR1 and CDR2: ENHRY and SYGVKD. There are 13 residues in the CDR3. CDR3 residues: CASLGTGNTEAFF. In DNA, the CDR3 is TGTGCCAGCCTCGGGACAGGGAACACTGAAGCTTTCTTT.

The chain couples TRBV7-9 to TRBJ2-1, with 8 bases aligning to TRBD1. This CDR3 has 16 amino acids. The V and J ends lost 5 bases and 2 bases, in that order; junction bases with no gene match: 8. From germline, CDR1 is SEHNR and CDR2 FQNEAQ (reference sequence). CDR3 sequence reads: CASSPTGQGPYNEQFF. CDR3 nucleotides: TGTGCCAGCAGCCCAACTGGACAGGGACCCTACAATGAGCAGTTCTTC.

V gene TRBV18 combines with J gene TRBJ2-7; 12 nucleotides align to TRBD1. The germline CDR1 and CDR2 sequences are KGHSH and LQKENI. The CDR3 extends over 16 amino acids. V lost 3 bases and J lost 6; bases outside the gene matches: 9. As DNA, the CDR3 is TGTGCCAGCTCACCTGTCACAGGGACAGGGGGCGTCGAGCAGTACTTC. This sequence encodes CASSPVTGTGGVEQYF.

The genes are TRBV7-9 and TRBJ2-3; 8 bases fit TRBD2. The length of the CDR3 is 17 residues. The J segment lost 2 bases and the V segment lost 2 bases, leaving 9 bases of the junction unmatched. Germline V gene data show CDR1 as SEHNR and CDR2 as FQNEAQ (reference sequence). CDR3 nucleotide sequence: TGTGCCAGCAGCTTATCCAGCGGGGGTGGTTCCACAGATACGCAGTATTTT. This translates into CASSLSSGGGSTDTQYF.

The V and J genes are TRBV5-4 and TRBJ1-4, with D perhaps TRBD1 (6 bases). The V end lost 0 bases, the J end lost 7 bases, and 10 bases lay between the germline ends. The CDR3 is 14 residues long. Germline CDR1 reads SGHNT; CDR2 reads YYREEE (reference sequence). CDR3 in amino acids: CASSLDQTGEKLFF. CDR3 sequence (DNA): TGTGCCAGCAGCTTGGATCAGACAGGTGAAAAACTGTTTTTT.

V usage is TRBV7-9 and J usage is TRBJ1-5, with D tentatively TRBD1 (6 bases). The CDR3 is 16 amino acids. The germline V gene encodes CDR1 SEHNR and CDR2 FQNEAQ (reference sequence). Trimming took off 6 bases at V and 1 base at J, with 16 bases between the two ends. The CDR3 DNA reads TGTGCCAGCAGACTTCGACAGGACGGCAGCAATCAGCCCCAGCATTTT. It translates to CASRLRQDGSNQPQHF.

This clone is a singleton in its sample. The chain links TRBV5-1 to TRBJ2-2; a possible D gene is TRBD2 (5 bases). Trimming left V 0 bases short and J 2 bases short, with 8 bases between. This CDR3 region has 15 residues. CDR1 SGHRS and CDR2 YFSETQ come from the germline V gene. In nucleotides, the CDR3 is TGCGCCAGCAGCTTGGGACTACCTAACACCGGGGAGCTGTTTTTT. Its translation: CASSLGLPNTGELFF.

V is TRBV4-1 and J is TRBJ2-3; tentatively, D is TRBD2 (7 bases). The CDR3 is made up of 16 amino acids. From germline, CDR1 is MGHRA and CDR2 YSYEKL. With 3 bases removed from V and 6 bases from J, the gap between germline ends came to 19 bases. The CDR3: CASSHVYGGAQDTQYF. DNA for the CDR3: TGCGCCAGCAGCCACGTCTATGGGGGGGCCCAGGATACGCAGTATTTT.

The chain joins TRBV27 to TRBJ2-2, with a possible D match to TRBD1 (6 bases). V lost 3 bases, J lost 4 bases, and 15 bases lay in between. This CDR3 spans 16 amino acids. The germline CDR1 and CDR2 sequences are MNHEY and SMNVEV (reference sequence). CDR3 protein: CASSLGWQGPTGELFF. CDR3 nucleotides: TGTGCCAGCAGTTTGGGGTGGCAGGGGCCCACCGGGGAGCTGTTTTTT.

This rearrangement joins TRBV23-1 to TRBJ2-7; perhaps TRBD1 as D (6 bases). TRBV23-1 is known as an ORF, though its function is uncertain. Trimming pared 0 bases from V and 4 bases from J, leaving 16 bases between. The CDR3 has 16 residues. This chain's CDR3 is CASSQSKPTGRYEQYF. The CDR3 DNA follows: TGCGCCAGCAGTCAATCAAAACCGACAGGACGGTACGAGCAGTACTTC.

The rearrangement uses TRBV2 and TRBJ1-2; D call uncertain. Germline-derived CDR1 and CDR2 are SNHLY and FYNNEI. Trimming took 6 bases from V and 2 from J, leaving 13 bases between them. The CDR3 has 14 amino acids. The CDR3 here is CASSRLDTNYGYTF. CDR3 coding DNA: TGTGCCAGCAGCCGTCTTGATACAAACTATGGCTACACCTTC.